The 10 T cell receptor beta chains presented below share a single source sample, sequenced in a study of blood T cell repertoires in COVID-19. TCRdb's table, derived via immunoSEQ multiplex PCR, lists solely in-frame clones and lacks some. The data hold about 80,000 clones, with roughly four fifths observed a single time. Specimen: peripheral blood. The receptors stem from a human donor in a cohort sampled during active COVID-19.

V and J are TRBV7-2 and TRBJ2-7; possible D gene TRBD1, 6 bases. Germline V gene data show CDR1 as SGHTA and CDR2 as FQGNSA. The CDR3 is 14 amino acids. Trimming removed 0 bases from V and 3 bases from J, with 9 bases in between. The CDR3 here is CASSLAGADYEQYF. CDR3 DNA sequence: TGTGCCAGCAGCTTAGCGGGGGCAGACTACGAGCAGTACTTC. Together with reference TRBV7-2 and TRBJ2-7, the CDR3 gives the full variable domain: GAGVSQSPSNKVTEKGKDVELRCDPISGHTALYWYRQSLGQGLEFLIYFQGNSAPDKSGLPSDRFSAERTGGSVSTLTIQRTQQEDSAVYLCASSLAGADYEQYFGPGTRLTVT.

This chain connects TRBV7-2 to TRBJ2-3; 12 bases agree with TRBD2. The V gene end was trimmed by 3 bases and the J gene end by 10 bases; junction bases not matched to a gene: 11. Germline CDR1 SGHTA, CDR2 FQGNSA. The CDR3 runs 16 residues. The CDR3 reads CASSFLQGTSGHAQYF. The DNA for the CDR3 is TGTGCCAGCAGCTTCCTTCAGGGGACTAGCGGGCACGCGCAGTATTTT.

V usage is TRBV2 and J usage is TRBJ2-3; D uncertain. This CDR3 region has 13 residues. The V end lost 3 bases, the J end lost 1 base, and 5 bases lay between the germline ends. Germline values: CDR1 SNHLY, CDR2 FYNNEI. The CDR3 DNA reads as TGTGCCAGCAGTGAGAGTCGCACAGATACGCAGTATTTT. Amino acids: CASSESRTDTQYF.

The CDR3 DNA sequence: TGTGCCACCAGTGATCACAGACAGTTTTCAGGGCAGTTCTTC. Translating it yields CATSDHRQFSGQFF. This chain joins TRBV24-1 and TRBJ2-1; TRBD1 might be the D (5 bases). V was trimmed by 3 bases and J by 12 bases, leaving 17 bases between them. Germline values: CDR1 KGHDR, CDR2 SFDVKD. The CDR3 extends over 14 amino acids.

The chain employs TRBV2 and TRBJ2-7; no firm D call. The CDR3 consists of 13 residues. Trimming pared 7 bases from V and 9 bases from J, leaving 19 bases between. Germline values: CDR1 SNHLY, CDR2 FYNNEI. CDR3 sequence (DNA): TGTGCCAGCAAGCCAAGTCACGCGGTCGGGCAGTACTTC. This encodes CASKPSHAVGQYF.

The chain combines TRBV7-6 with TRBJ1-2, with 8 bases fitting TRBD1. V was clipped by 0 bases and J by 2 bases; unmatched bases: 14. Germline assignment: CDR1 SGHVS and CDR2 FNYEAQ. CDR3 length: 19 residues. CDR3 residues: CASSLARDRSFRGNYGYTF. For the CDR3, the DNA is TGTGCCAGCAGCTTAGCCCGGGACAGGTCCTTCCGGGGGAACTATGGCTACACCTTC. The entire variable domain, with the rest obtained from reference TRBV7-6 and TRBJ1-2, is as follows: GAGVSQSPRYKVTKRGQDVALRCDPISGHVSLYWYRQALGQGPEFLTYFNYEAQQDKSGLPNDRFSAERPEGSISTLTIQRTEQRDSAMYRCASSLARDRSFRGNYGYTFGSGTRLTVV.

J is TRBJ2-7 and V is TRBV9; 11 bases fit TRBD1. Trimming at V came to 4 bases and at J to 3 bases, leaving 6 bases not matched to a gene. The CDR3 runs 15 residues. Germline V gene sequence: CDR1 SGDLS, CDR2 YYNGEE. CDR3 in amino acids: CASSPSDRGLYEQYF. The CDR3 region has the DNA TGTGCCAGCAGCCCTTCGGACAGGGGGCTCTACGAGCAGTACTTC.

The count of this clone is one. This chain joins TRBV28 and TRBJ1-5; D is unresolved. This CDR3 comprises 16 residues. Per germline, CDR1 MDHEN and CDR2 SYDVKM. Trimming cost V 1 base and J 2 bases, with 12 bases left between them. The CDR3 sequence is CASSLLTQAGNQPQHF. Here the CDR3 DNA reads TGTGCCAGCAGTTTATTGACCCAAGCGGGCAATCAGCCCCAGCATTTT.

The V gene is TRBV6-5, the J gene TRBJ1-1; D might be TRBD1 (6 bases). The germline V gene encodes CDR1 MNHEY and CDR2 SVGAGI. The CDR3 is 15 amino acids. Trimming removed 2 bases from V and 5 bases from J, with 15 bases in between. CDR3: CASSYRDTGGTEAFF. CDR3 coding DNA: TGTGCCAGCAGTTACCGGGACACGGGTGGGACTGAAGCTTTCTTT.

The chain recombines TRBV5-1 with TRBJ1-2, with D hard to call. With 6 bases removed from V and 4 bases from J, the gap between germline ends came to 10 bases. CDR1 is SGHRS and CDR2 is YFSETQ in the germline V gene. This CDR3 comprises 12 residues. CDR3 DNA: TGCGCCAGCATGAACGGTGTCTATGGCTACACCTTC. This translates into CASMNGVYGYTF.